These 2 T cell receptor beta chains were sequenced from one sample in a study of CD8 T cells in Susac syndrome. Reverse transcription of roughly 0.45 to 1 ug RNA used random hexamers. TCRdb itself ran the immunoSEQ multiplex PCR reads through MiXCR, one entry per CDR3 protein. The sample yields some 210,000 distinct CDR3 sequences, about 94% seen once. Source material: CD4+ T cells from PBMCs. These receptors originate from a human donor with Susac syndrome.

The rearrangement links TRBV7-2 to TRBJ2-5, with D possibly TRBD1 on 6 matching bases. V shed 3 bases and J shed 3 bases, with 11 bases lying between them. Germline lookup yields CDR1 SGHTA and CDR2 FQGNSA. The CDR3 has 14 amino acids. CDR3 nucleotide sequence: TGTGCCAGCAGCTTGGTGACAGGAGAAGAGACCCAGTACTTC. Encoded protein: CASSLVTGEETQYF.

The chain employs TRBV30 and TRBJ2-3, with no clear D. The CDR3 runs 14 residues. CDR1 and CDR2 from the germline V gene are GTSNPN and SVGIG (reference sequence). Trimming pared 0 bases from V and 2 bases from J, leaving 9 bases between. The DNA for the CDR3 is TGTGCCTGGAGTGTGAGGCTTTTCACAGATACGCAGTATTTT. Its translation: CAWSVRLFTDTQYF.